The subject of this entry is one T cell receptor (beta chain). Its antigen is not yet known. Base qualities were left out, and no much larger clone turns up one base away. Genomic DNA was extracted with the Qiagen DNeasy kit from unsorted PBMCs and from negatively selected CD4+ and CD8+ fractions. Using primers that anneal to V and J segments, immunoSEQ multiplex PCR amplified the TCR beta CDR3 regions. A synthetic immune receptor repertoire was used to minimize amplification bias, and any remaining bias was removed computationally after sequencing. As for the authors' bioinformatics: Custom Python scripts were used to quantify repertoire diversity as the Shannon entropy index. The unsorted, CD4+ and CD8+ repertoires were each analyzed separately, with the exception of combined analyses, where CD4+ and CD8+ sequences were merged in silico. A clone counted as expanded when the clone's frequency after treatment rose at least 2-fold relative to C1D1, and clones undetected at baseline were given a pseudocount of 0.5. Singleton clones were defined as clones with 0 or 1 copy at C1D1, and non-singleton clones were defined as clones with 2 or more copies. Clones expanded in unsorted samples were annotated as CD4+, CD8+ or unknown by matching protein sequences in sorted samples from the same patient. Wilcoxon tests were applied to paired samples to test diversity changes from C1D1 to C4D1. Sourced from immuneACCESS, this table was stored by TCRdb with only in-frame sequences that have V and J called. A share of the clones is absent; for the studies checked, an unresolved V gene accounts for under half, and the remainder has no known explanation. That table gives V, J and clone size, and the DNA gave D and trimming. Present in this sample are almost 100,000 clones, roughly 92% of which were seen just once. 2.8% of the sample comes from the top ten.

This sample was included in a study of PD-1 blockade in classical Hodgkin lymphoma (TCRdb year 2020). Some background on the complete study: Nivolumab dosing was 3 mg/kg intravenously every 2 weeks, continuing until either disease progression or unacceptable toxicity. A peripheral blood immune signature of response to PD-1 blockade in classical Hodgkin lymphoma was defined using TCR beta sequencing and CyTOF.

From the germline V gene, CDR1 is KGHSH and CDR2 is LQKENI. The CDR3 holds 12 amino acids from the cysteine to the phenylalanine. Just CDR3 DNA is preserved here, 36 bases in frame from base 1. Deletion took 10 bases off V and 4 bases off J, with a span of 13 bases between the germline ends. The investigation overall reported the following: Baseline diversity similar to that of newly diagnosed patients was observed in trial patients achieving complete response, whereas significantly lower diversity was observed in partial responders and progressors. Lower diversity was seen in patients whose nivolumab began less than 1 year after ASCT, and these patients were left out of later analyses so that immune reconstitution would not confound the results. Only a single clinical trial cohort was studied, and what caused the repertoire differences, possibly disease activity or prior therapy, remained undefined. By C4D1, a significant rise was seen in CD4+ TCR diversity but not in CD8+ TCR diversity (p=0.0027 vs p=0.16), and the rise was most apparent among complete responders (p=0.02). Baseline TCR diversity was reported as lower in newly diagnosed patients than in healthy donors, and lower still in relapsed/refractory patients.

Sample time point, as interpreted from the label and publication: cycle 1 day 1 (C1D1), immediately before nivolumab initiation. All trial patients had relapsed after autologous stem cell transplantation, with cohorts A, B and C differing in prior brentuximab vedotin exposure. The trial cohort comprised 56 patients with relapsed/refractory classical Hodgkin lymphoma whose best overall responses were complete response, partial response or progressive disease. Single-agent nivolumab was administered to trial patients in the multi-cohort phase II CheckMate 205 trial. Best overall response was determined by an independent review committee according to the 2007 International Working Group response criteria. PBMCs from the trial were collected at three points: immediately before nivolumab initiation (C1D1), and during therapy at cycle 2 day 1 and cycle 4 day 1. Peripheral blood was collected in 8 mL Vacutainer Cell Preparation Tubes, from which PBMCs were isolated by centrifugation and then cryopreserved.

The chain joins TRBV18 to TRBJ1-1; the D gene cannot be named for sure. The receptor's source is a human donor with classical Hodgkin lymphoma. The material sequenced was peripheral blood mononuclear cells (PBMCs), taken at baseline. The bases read TGTGCCAACCGCGGGTCGGGCACTGAAGCTTTCTTT. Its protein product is CANRGSGTEAFF.